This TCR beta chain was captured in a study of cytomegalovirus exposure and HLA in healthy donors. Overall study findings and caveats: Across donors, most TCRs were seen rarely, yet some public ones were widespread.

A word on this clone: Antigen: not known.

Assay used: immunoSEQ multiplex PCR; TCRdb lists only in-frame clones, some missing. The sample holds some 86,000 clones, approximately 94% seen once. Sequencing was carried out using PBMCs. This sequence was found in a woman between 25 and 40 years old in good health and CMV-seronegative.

The CDR3: CASTLAGGSNTGELFF. The CDR3 DNA reads as TGTGCCAGCACACTAGCGGGGGGGTCCAACACCGGGGAGCTGTTTTTT. V is TRBV2 and J is TRBJ2-2; 13 nucleotides align to TRBD2. J gave up 2 bases and V 7 bases, and 4 bases lay outside the gene matches. The V gene's germline CDR1 is SNHLY and CDR2 FYNNEI. This CDR3 has 16 amino acids.